The rows below give T cell receptor beta chains drawn from one sample of a study of naive and memory T cell subsets. TCRdb analysed the UMI-ligation and nested PCR reads with MiXCR anew, one entry per CDR3 protein. The sample shows tens of thousands of distinct CDR3 sequences, around 14% of them seen only once. The sequencing sample was made of central memory CD4+ T cells from blood. The receptors were gathered from a human donor in good health. Each CDR3 is given with its conserved first and last residue. Fields, in order: clone size, D gene, V gene, J gene, CDR3 DNA, CDR3 protein. The D gene is left open where the match is weak. Where a row states a size, it is once, few, many or the class of an expanded clone; other rows omit it.

>many|TRBD2|TRBV24-1|TRBJ2-2
TGTGCCACCACCGCCGGGACTAGCAACACCGGGGAGCTGTTTTTT
CATTAGTSNTGELFF
>NA|NA|TRBV2|TRBJ2-3
TGTGCCAGCAGTGCAAGGGAGAGGCTACGAACCGATACGCAGTATTTT
CASSARERLRTDTQYF
>NA|TRBD1|TRBV19|TRBJ1-2
TGTGCCAGTAGTGATCCAGGGGGCGCGGACTATGGCTACACCTTC
CASSDPGGADYGYTF
>few|TRBD2|TRBV3-1|TRBJ2-1
TGTGCCAGCAGCCAAGGGCTAGCGGGAGACTTTGACTACAATGAGCAGTTCTTC
CASSQGLAGDFDYNEQFF
>few|TRBD1|TRBV24-1|TRBJ2-3
TGTGCCACCAGTGATCTCCCGGGACAGGAGAGCACAGATACGCAGTATTTT
CATSDLPGQESTDTQYF
>many|NA|TRBV7-2|TRBJ2-1
TGTGCCAGCAGCCCCCGGGGGCGGACATCCTACAATGAGCAGTTCTTC
CASSPRGRTSYNEQFF
>NA|NA|TRBV7-3|TRBJ1-1
TGTGCCAGCAGCTTAAACAGGAACACTGAAGCTTTCTTT
CASSLNRNTEAFF
>many|TRBD1|TRBV29-1|TRBJ1-2
TGCAGCTCTGCCCCAATAACAGGGGCGGGTGGTGGCTACACCTTC
CSSAPITGAGGGYTF
>few|NA|TRBV11-1|TRBJ2-6
TGTGCCAGCAGCTGGGAACGGAGGACGGGTCGGACTGGGGCCAACGTCCTGACTTTC
CASSWERRTGRTGANVLTF
>few|NA|TRBV2|TRBJ2-7
TGTGCCAGCACCGACGACAGTCCCGAGCAGTACTTC
CASTDDSPEQYF
>many|NA|TRBV20-1|TRBJ1-3
TGCAGTGCTAGAGGCTCGACTGGAAACACCATATATTTT
CSARGSTGNTIYF
>NA|NA|TRBV3-1|TRBJ2-7
TGTGCCAGCAGTCACGCGGCGGGAGAGCAGTACTTC
CASSHAAGEQYF
>many|NA|TRBV4-3|TRBJ2-5
TGCGCCAGCAGCCAAGACCATGGCCCCGTCGCCCAGTACTTC
CASSQDHGPVAQYF
>many|TRBD2|TRBV10-3|TRBJ2-3
TGTGCCATCAGTGAAGTAGCGGGAGGTGCTAAGTCAAGAGATACGCAGTATTTT
CAISEVAGGAKSRDTQYF
>NA|NA|TRBV10-3|TRBJ1-1
TGTGCCATCAGTGAGGGTGGGGGCATGAACACTGAAGCTTTCTTT
CAISEGGGMNTEAFF
>once|TRBD2|TRBV10-3|TRBJ2-7
TGTGCCATCGGGGGCCTAACTAGCGGGAGGACGAATGGCGAGCAGTACTTC
CAIGGLTSGRTNGEQYF
>few|TRBD2|TRBV5-1|TRBJ2-3
TGCGCCAGCCGCGCGGGGGGTCAAGTCTCAGATACGCAGTATTTT
CASRAGGQVSDTQYF
>many|NA|TRBV13|TRBJ2-7
TGTGCCAGCAGCTCGACGTACGGGGGCGACACCTACGAGCAGTACTTC
CASSSTYGGDTYEQYF
>many|NA|TRBV20-1|TRBJ1-1
TGCAGTGCTAGATCTTCGAGAACTGAAGCTTTCTTT
CSARSSRTEAFF
>NA|NA|TRBV19|TRBJ1-2
TGTGCCAGTAGTAAGGGACACGGGGGCACCTATGGCTACACCTTC
CASSKGHGGTYGYTF